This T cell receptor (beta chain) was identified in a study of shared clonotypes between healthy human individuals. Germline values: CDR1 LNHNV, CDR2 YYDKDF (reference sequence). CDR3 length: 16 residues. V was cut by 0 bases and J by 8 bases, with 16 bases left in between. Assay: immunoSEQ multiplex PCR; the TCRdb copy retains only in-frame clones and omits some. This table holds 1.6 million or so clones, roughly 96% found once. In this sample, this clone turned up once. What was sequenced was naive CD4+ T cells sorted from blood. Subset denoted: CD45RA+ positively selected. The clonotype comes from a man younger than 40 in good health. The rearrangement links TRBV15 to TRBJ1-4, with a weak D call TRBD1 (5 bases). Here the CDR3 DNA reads TGTGCCACCAGCAGAGAGGGGGTATCACGGAGAGAAAAACTGTTTTTT. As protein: CATSREGVSRREKLFF.